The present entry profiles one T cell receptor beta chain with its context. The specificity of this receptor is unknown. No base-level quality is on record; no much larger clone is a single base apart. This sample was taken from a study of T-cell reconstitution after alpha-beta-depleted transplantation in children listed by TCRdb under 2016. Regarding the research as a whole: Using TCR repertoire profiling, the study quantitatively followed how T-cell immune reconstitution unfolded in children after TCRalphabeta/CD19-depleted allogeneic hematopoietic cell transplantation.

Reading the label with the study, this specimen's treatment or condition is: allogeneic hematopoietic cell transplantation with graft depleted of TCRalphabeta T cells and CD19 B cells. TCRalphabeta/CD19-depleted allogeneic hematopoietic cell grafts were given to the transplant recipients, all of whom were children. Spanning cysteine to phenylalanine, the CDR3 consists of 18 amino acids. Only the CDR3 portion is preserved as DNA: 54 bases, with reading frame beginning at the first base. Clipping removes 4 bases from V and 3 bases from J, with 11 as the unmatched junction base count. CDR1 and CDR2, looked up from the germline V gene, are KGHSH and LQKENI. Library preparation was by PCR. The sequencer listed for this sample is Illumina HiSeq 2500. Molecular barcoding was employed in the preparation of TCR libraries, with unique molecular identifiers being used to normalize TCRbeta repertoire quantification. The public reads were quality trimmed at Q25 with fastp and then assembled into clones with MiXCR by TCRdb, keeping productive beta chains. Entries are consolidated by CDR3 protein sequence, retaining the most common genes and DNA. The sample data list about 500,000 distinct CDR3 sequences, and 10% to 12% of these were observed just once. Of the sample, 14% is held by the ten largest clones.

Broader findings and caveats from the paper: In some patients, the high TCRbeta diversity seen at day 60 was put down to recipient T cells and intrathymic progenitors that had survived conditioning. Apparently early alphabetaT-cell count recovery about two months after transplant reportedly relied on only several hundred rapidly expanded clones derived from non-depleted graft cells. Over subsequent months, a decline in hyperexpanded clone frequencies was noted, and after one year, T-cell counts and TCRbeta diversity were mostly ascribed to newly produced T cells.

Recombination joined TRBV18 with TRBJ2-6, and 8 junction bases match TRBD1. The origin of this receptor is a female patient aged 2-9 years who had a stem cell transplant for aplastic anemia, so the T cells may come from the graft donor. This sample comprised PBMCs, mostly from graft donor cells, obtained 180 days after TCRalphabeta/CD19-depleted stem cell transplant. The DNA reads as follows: TGTGCCAGCTCACTTCAGGGGCAGGGGGCGCGTGGGGCCAACGTCCTGACTTTC. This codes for CASSLQGQGARGANVLTF.